A single sample is the source of the 24 T cell receptor beta chains below, sequenced in a study of cytomegalovirus exposure and HLA in healthy donors. The PCR contained 60 Vbeta and 13 Jbeta primers. Data came from immunoSEQ multiplex PCR; TCRdb stores just in-frame clones and leaves some out. The table shows roughly 80,000 clones, with around 60% occurring only once. Sequencing was carried out using PBMCs. The receptors were sampled from a male donor in good health and CMV-seropositive.

V is TRBV7-2 and J is TRBJ1-1, with TRBD1 as a possible D gene (5 bases). V gave up 2 bases and J gave up 5 bases, with 12 bases separating them. CDR1 is SGHTA, CDR2 FQGNSA, per germline. This CDR3 region has 14 residues. This chain's CDR3 is CASSLYRGGTEAFF. CDR3 DNA: TGTGCCAGCAGCTTATATCGGGGGGGAACTGAAGCTTTCTTT.

The chain joins TRBV5-1 to TRBJ2-1; 7 nucleotides match TRBD1. CDR3 length: 15 residues. Unmatched junction bases numbered 3, after V lost 3 bases and J lost 0 bases. Germline lookup yields CDR1 SGHRS and CDR2 YFSETQ. CDR3 amino acids: CASSSQGVSYNEQFF. The CDR3 DNA follows: TGCGCCAGCAGCTCCCAGGGGGTCTCCTACAATGAGCAGTTCTTC.

The gene calls are TRBV7-6 and TRBJ1-2; D remains unclear. The CDR3 covers 12 residues. Germline V gene data show CDR1 as SGHVS and CDR2 as FNYEAQ. Trimming stripped 1 base from V and 8 bases from J, with 8 bases between. CDR3 protein: CASSLDGVGYTF. The CDR3, as DNA: TGTGCCAGCAGCTTAGACGGGGTAGGCTACACCTTC.

V and J are TRBV4-2 and TRBJ1-2; 11 bases are a match to TRBD1. The trim removed 3 bases at V and 2 bases at J, leaving 8 bases unmatched. CDR1 and CDR2 (germline): LGHNA, YNFKEQ. The length of the CDR3 is 17 residues. CDR3 nucleotide sequence: TGTGCCAGCAGCCATCCTCTTGGGACAGGGGGGAACTATGGCTACACCTTC. Encoded protein: CASSHPLGTGGNYGYTF.

This clone was seen more than once but under ten times. The rearrangement joins TRBV4-2 to TRBJ1-3; D remains unclear. Germline V lookup: CDR1 LGHNA, CDR2 YNFKEQ. V was pared by 0 bases and J by 1 base, with 7 bases between. The CDR3 has 15 amino acids. The CDR3 here is CASSQDERSGNTIYF. CDR3 nucleotide sequence: TGTGCCAGCAGCCAAGATGAGAGGTCTGGAAACACCATATATTTT.

This clone was observed a handful of times. The sample holds other DNA sequences that translate to the same CDR3. This sequence joins TRBV13 and TRBJ1-1; 9 bases are shared with TRBD1. CDR1 and CDR2 from the germline V gene are PRHDT and FYEKMQ (reference sequence). Germline trimming cut 0 bases from V and 1 base from J; bases unmatched to any gene: 0. The CDR3 runs to 15 residues. The CDR3 sequence is CASSLGGQGNTEAFF. CDR3 DNA: TGTGCCAGCAGCTTAGGGGGACAGGGGAACACTGAAGCTTTCTTT.

This chain uses TRBV11-3 with TRBJ2-7, with 11 bases identical to TRBD1. The CDR3 consists of 14 residues. Per the germline V gene, CDR1 is SGHNT and CDR2 is YENEEA. V lost 5 bases to trimming and J lost 6 bases; unmatched junction nucleotides: 6. This CDR3 reads CASSTGTGGAEQYF. The CDR3 nucleotides are TGTGCCAGCAGCACAGGGACAGGGGGAGCCGAGCAGTACTTC. Supplemented by reference TRBV11-3 and TRBJ2-7, the full variable domain reads EAGVVQSPRYKIIEKKQPVAFWCNPISGHNTLYWYLQNLGQGPELLIRYENEEAVDDSQLPKDRFSAERLKGVDSTLKIQPAELGDSAVYLCASSTGTGGAEQYFGPGTRLTVT.

This rearrangement joins TRBV6-5 to TRBJ1-2; D is ambiguous. Germline CDR1 MNHEY, CDR2 SVGAGI. V shed 5 bases and J shed 4 bases, with 8 bases lying between them. The CDR3 contains 12 residues. The CDR3 loop is CASSNGVYGYTF. The CDR3 nucleotides read TGTGCCAGCAGTAACGGGGTCTATGGCTACACCTTC.

The gene calls are TRBV27 and TRBJ1-3, with D possibly TRBD1 on 5 matching bases. Trimming pared 0 bases from V and 4 bases from J, leaving 16 bases between. There are 17 residues in the CDR3. The germline gives CDR1 MNHEY, CDR2 SMNVEV (reference sequence). Here the CDR3 reads CASSLSVQGGGGNTIYF. Here the CDR3 DNA reads TGTGCCAGCAGTTTATCAGTTCAGGGAGGCGGGGGAAACACCATATATTTT.

CDR3: CAWSPGQGRGETQYF. The CDR3 region has the DNA TGTGCCTGGAGTCCGGGACAGGGGAGGGGAGAGACCCAGTACTTC. J is TRBJ2-5 and V is TRBV30; 10 bases agree with TRBD1. Germline assignment: CDR1 GTSNPN and CDR2 SVGIG (reference sequence). The junction had 7 bases not matched to a gene; V was cut back by 2 bases and J by 4 bases. This CDR3 spans 15 amino acids.

This chain uses TRBV7-2 with TRBJ2-1, with D possibly being TRBD2 (6 bases). Germline lookup yields CDR1 SGHTA and CDR2 FQGNSA. The CDR3 is 16 residues long. V lost 1 base to trimming and J lost 6 bases, with 16 bases between them. CDR3 nucleotides: TGTGCCAGCAGCTTAGTCGGTGGAGGGGCGATCAATGAGCAGTTCTTC. Translating gives CASSLVGGGAINEQFF.

The V gene is TRBV6-1, the J gene TRBJ2-7, with 7 positions matching TRBD1. CDR1 MNHNS and CDR2 SASEGT come from the germline V gene. Trimming took 4 bases from V and 6 from J; bases not matched to a gene: 9. CDR3 length: 14 residues. The chain's CDR3 is CASSGQGRSSEQYF. The CDR3 DNA reads as TGTGCCAGCAGTGGACAGGGAAGGAGCTCCGAGCAGTACTTC.

The V gene is TRBV27, the J gene TRBJ1-5; the D is unclear. Germline-derived CDR1 and CDR2 are MNHEY and SMNVEV (reference sequence). The CDR3 runs 14 residues. Deletions cut 3 bases from V and 7 bases from J, with 13 bases between. Here the CDR3 reads CASSLHGSGQPQHF. CDR3 sequence (DNA): TGTGCCAGCAGTTTGCACGGGTCGGGGCAGCCCCAGCATTTT.

The V call is TRBV4-3, the J call TRBJ2-7; 8 bases agree with TRBD2. Germline CDR1 is LGHNA and CDR2 is YSLEER. The CDR3 loop spans 15 amino acids. V was pared by 0 bases and J by 4 bases, with 5 bases of the junction left unmatched. This CDR3 is CASSQEERGGYEQYF. The DNA of the CDR3 is TGCGCCAGCAGCCAAGAGGAACGGGGGGGGTACGAGCAGTACTTC.

This clone has just one count. The genes are TRBV13 and TRBJ1-2, with D possibly being TRBD1 (6 bases). CDR1 and CDR2 from the germline V gene are PRHDT and FYEKMQ (reference sequence). V was cut by 2 bases and J by 8 bases, with 18 bases left in between. The CDR3 consists of 15 residues. DNA for the CDR3: TGTGCCAGCAGCTTATATTCTCGGGACATGAAAGGCTACACCTTC. Translated: CASSLYSRDMKGYTF. The full variable domain, with the rest looked up from reference TRBV13 and TRBJ1-2, is AAGVIQSPRHLIKEKRETATLKCYPIPRHDTVYWYQQGPGQDPQFLISFYEKMQSDKGSIPDRFSAQQFSDYHSELNMSSLELGDSALYFCASSLYSRDMKGYTFGSGTRLTVV.

In its sample, this clone was seen a few times. The rearrangement links TRBV7-3 to TRBJ2-3, with unresolved D. Trimming took off 8 bases at V and 0 bases at J, with 6 bases between the two ends. This CDR3 has 12 amino acids. CDR1 and CDR2 from the germline V gene are SGHTA and FQGTGA. The CDR3 is CASSTSTDTQYF. Here the CDR3 DNA reads TGTGCCAGCTCTACCAGCACAGATACGCAGTATTTT.

On this clone itself: At one of its ends the junction is not consistent with the germline gene, which may arise from a read error. The chain recombines TRBV6-6 with TRBJ2-1; TRBD2 aligns across 9 bases. Looked up from germline, CDR1 is MNHNY and CDR2 is SVGAGI (reference sequence). CDR3 length equals 16 residues. CDR3 nucleotides: TGTGCCCGCAGTAACCCGCGGCGGGAGGGCCGCAATGAGCAGTTCTTC. It is translated as CARSNPRREGRNEQFF.

Concerning this clone itself: The junction departs from the called germline gene at one end, perhaps through a read error. V is TRBV7-9 and J is TRBJ1-2; TRBD1 aligns across 8 bases. Germline V lookup: CDR1 SEHNR, CDR2 FQNEAQ (reference sequence). The CDR3 loop spans 14 amino acids. The CDR3 DNA reads as TGTTCCAGCAGCTTCGCAGGGGGCTACTATGGCTACACCTTC. Its protein is CSSSFAGGYYGYTF.

The chain couples TRBV29-1 to TRBJ2-7; tentatively, D is TRBD1 (5 bases). Germline V CDR1 and CDR2: SQVTM, ANQGSEA. Trimming cost V 6 bases and J 3 bases, with 18 bases left between them. The CDR3 is 14 amino acids. CDR3: CSVAVGAGLYEQYF. As DNA, the CDR3 is TGCAGCGTCGCAGTAGGGGCAGGGCTCTACGAGCAGTACTTC.

The chain couples TRBV6-6 to TRBJ1-1, with 7 bases matching TRBD1. The CDR3 runs 14 residues. In germline, CDR1 is MNHNY, CDR2 SVGAGI (reference sequence). Trimming removed 6 bases from V and 3 bases from J; junction bases left unmatched: 7. DNA for the CDR3: TGTGCCAGCAGGCGACAGGGATGGGACACTGAAGCTTTCTTT. Amino acid sequence: CASRRQGWDTEAFF.

The V gene is TRBV6-5, the J gene TRBJ1-1; a weak D match, TRBD1 (5 bases). The V gene lost 1 base and the J gene lost 0 bases, with 9 bases spanning the gap. The CDR3 contains 15 residues. Germline V gives CDR1 MNHEY, CDR2 SVGAGI. CDR3 coding DNA: TGTGCCAGCAGTTACTTAGGGGTTATGAACACTGAAGCTTTCTTT. Amino acids: CASSYLGVMNTEAFF.

V is TRBV11-1 and J is TRBJ2-7, with D possibly matching TRBD2 (5 bases). Germline assignment: CDR1 SGHAT and CDR2 FQDESV (reference sequence). This CDR3 is 16 amino acids long. V lost 5 bases and J 0 bases, leaving 17 bases between the germline ends. CDR3 protein: CASSPRRITSSYEQYF. The CDR3 nucleotides are TGTGCCAGCAGCCCCAGGAGGATTACCAGCTCCTACGAGCAGTACTTC.

V gene TRBV5-1 combines with J gene TRBJ2-4; 7 nucleotides line up with TRBD2. Germline CDR1 is SGHRS and CDR2 is YFSETQ. With 5 bases clipped from V and 8 bases from J, the junction kept 7 bases outside the gene matches. This CDR3 contains 13 residues. The chain's CDR3 is CASRSGGGDIQYF. The CDR3 DNA reads as TGCGCCAGCAGGTCTGGGGGAGGGGACATTCAGTACTTC.

The chain joins TRBV4-3 to TRBJ2-6; unclear D gene. Germline loops: CDR1 LGHNA, CDR2 YSLEER. Trimming cost V 4 bases and J 1 base, with 14 bases left between them. The CDR3 contains 17 residues. The CDR3 reads CASSRAWPDSGANVLTF. CDR3 in DNA: TGCGCCAGCAGCCGGGCGTGGCCAGATTCTGGGGCCAACGTCCTGACTTTC.